This paragraph covers one T cell receptor beta chain sequence. This specimen comes from a study of response to subunit inactivated influenza vaccine. TCRdb redid the calling of the RT-PCR reads with MiXCR, one entry per CDR3 protein. The data hold approximately 500,000 distinct CDR3 sequences, with approximately 20% observed a single time. In addition, the sample was reused for a study of T cells expressing NK-cell markers. From that second work: Synthesis of TCR beta cDNA relied on 5'RACE template switching carrying UMIs.

This receptor was identified in a man aged 50 to 60 who received an inactivated influenza vaccine. The sequencing used CD4+ T cells sorted from PBMCs, collected 11 to 12 days after vaccination.

Here the CDR3 reads CATRGTGLVTEAFF. CDR3 bases: TGTGCCACTAGGGGGACAGGGTTGGTCACTGAAGCTTTCTTT. The chain joins TRBV15 to TRBJ1-1; TRBD1 matches at 9 bases. The CDR3 contains 14 residues. CDR1 and CDR2 from the germline V gene are LNHNV and YYDKDF (reference sequence). Trimming cost V 9 bases and J 4 bases; bases outside gene matches: 9.